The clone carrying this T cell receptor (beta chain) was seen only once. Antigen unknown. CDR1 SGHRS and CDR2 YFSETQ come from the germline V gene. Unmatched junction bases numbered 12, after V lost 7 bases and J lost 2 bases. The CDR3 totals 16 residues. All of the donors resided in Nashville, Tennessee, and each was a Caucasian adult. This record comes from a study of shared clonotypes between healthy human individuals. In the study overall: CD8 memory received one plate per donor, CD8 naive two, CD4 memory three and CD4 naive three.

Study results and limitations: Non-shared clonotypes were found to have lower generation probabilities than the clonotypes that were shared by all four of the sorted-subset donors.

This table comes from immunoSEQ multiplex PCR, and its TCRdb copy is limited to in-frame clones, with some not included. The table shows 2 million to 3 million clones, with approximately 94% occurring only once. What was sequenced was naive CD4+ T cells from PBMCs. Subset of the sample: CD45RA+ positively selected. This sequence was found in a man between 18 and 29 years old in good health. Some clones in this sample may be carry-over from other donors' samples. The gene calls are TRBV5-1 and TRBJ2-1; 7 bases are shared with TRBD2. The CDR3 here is CASGRVPSKAYNEQFF. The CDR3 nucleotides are TGCGCCAGCGGGAGGGTCCCCTCTAAGGCCTACAATGAGCAGTTCTTC.